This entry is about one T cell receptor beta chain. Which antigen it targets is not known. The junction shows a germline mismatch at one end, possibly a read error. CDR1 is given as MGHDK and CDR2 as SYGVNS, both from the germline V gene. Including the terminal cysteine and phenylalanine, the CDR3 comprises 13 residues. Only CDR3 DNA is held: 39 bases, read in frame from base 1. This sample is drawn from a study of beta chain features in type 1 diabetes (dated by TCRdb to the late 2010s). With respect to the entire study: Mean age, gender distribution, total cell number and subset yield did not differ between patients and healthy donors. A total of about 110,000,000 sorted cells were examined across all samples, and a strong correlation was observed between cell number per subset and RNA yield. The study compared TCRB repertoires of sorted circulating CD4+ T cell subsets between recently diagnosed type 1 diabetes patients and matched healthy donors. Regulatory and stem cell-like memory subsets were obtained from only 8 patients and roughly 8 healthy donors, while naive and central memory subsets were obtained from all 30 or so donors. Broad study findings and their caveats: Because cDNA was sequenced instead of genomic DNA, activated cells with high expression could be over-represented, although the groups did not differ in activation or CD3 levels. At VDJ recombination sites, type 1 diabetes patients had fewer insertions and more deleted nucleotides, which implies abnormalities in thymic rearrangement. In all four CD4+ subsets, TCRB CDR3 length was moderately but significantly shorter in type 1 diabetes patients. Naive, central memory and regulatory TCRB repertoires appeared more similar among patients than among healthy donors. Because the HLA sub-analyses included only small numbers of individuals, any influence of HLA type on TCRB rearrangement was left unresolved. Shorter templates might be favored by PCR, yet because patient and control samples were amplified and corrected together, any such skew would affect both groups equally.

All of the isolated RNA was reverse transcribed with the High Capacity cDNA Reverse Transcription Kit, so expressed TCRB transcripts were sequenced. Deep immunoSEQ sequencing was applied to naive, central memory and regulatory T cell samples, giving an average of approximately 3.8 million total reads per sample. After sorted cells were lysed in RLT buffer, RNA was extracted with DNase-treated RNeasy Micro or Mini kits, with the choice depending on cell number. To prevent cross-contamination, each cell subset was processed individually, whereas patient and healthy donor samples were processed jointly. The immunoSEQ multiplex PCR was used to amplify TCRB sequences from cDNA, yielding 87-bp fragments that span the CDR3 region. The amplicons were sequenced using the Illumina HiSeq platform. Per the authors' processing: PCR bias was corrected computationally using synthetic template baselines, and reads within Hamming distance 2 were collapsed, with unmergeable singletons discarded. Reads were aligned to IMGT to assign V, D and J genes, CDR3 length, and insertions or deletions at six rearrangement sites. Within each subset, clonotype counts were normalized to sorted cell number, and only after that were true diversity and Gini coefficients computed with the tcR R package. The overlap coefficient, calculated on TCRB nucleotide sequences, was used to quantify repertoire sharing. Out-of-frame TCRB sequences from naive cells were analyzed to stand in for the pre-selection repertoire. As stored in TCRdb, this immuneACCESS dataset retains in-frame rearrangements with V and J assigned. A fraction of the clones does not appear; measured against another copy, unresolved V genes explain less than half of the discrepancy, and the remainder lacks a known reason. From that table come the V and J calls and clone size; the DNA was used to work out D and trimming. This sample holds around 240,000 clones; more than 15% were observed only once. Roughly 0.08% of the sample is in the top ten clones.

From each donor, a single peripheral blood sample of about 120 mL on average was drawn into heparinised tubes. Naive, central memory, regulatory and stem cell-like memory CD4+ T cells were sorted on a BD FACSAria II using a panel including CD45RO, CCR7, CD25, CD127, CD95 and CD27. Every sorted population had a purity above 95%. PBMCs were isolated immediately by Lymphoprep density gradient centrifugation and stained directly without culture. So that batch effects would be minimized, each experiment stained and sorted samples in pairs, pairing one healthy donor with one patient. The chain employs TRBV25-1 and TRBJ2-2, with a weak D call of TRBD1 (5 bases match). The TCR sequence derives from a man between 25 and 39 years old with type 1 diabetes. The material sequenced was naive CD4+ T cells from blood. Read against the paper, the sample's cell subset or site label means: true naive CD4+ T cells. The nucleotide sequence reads TGTGCCAGCAGTGGACAGATGACCGGAGAGCTGTTTTTT. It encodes CASSGQMTGELFF.